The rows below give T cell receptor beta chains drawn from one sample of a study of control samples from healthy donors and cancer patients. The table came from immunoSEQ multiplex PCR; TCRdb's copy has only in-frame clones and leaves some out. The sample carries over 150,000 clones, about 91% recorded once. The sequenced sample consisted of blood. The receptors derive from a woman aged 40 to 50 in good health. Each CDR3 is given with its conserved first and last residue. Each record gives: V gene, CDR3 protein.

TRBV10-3	CAISSGTGATDTQYF
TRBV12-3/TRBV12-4	CASSHYSNQPQHF
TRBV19	CASSIEGSYEQYF
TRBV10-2	CASSESPAWAQYF
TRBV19	CASSIGTSGGPSSYNEQFF
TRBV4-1	CASRFSSGGLYEQYF
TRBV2	CASKPTHGSSGNTIYF
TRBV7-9	CASSPQGGPEQFF
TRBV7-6	CASSRPGGGNNEQFF
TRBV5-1	CASSFGQPNTEAFF
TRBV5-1	CASSLAGAVGNTIYF
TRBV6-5	CASTYSEENTGELFF
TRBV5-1	CASSLRVGGGAGETQYF
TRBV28	CASSPAGTFSYNEQFF
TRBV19	CASEESVGQPQHF
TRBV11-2	CASSTTGVSSYNEQFF
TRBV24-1	CATSDFSQGMETQYF
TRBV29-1	CSVDFRQSYNEQFF
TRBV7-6	CASSLPKNEQFF
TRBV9	CASSERDNSNQPQHF
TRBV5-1	CASSLRDTNTEAFF
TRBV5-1	CASSLEPSGEQYF
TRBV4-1	CASSQAALLVVEQYF
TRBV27	CASNSGANTGELFF
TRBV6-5	CASSYSGQLSYEQYF
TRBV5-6	CASSLDPLVSNEKLFF
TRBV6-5	CASSPGVANTEAFF
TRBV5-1	CASSLEGANTEAFF
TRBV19	CASSIGRAGNTIYF
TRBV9	CASSVATGSGNTIYF
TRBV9	CASSIRQGETQYF
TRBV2	CASSESGPPLFYEQYF
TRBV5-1	CASSLEQGAQAFF
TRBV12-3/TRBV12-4	CASSLTGDYGYTF
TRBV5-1	CASSSGQGSYEQYF
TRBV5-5	CASSYGAAGNSPLHF